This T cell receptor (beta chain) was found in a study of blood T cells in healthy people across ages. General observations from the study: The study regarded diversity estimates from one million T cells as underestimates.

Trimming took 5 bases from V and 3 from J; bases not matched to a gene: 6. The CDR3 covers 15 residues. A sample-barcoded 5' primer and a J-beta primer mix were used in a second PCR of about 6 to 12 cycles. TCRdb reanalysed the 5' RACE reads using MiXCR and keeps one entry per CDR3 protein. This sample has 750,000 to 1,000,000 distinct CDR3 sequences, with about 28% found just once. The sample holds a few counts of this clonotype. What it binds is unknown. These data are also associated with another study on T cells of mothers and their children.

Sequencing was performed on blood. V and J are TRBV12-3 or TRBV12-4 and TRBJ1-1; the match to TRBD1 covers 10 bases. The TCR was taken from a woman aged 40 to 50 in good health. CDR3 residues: CASSVAGTGDTEAFF. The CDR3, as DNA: TGTGCCAGCAGTGTCGCCGGGACAGGGGACACTGAAGCTTTCTTT.